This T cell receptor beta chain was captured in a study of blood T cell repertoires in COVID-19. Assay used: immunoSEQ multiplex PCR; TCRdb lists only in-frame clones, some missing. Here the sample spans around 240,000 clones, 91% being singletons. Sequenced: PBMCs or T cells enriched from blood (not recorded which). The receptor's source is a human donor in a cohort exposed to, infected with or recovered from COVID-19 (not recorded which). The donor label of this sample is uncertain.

CDR3 protein: CAWVSPGGPNEKLFF. CDR3 coding DNA: TGTGCCTGGGTCAGCCCCGGGGGACCTAATGAAAAACTGTTTTTT. The chain couples TRBV30 to TRBJ1-4, with D possibly matching TRBD1 (5 bases). Trimming took 5 bases from V and 3 from J, leaving 16 bases between them. Germline values: CDR1 GTSNPN, CDR2 SVGIG (reference sequence). The CDR3 has 15 residues.